This TCR beta chain was identified during a study of cytomegalovirus exposure and HLA in healthy donors (dated by TCRdb to 2015 to 2018). Describing the broader study: According to an earlier analysis of a few hundred of the donors, about 179 million T cells yielded 117 million unique TCR beta sequences and 276 Gb of sequence data. About 280 gigabases of sequencing data and 70 million to 100 million unique TCR sequences made up an early release that covered about 640 HLA-typed donors. Of the 300 to 500 genotyped donors, approximately 80% were placed in the genetic ancestry cluster associated with self-reported Caucasian donors. The study aimed to test whether signatures of past pathogen exposure could be identified by cataloging public T cell receptors. Using immunosequencing, the study profiled T cell repertoires from some 670 subjects and related those repertoires to cytomegalovirus serostatus. A separate validation cohort of over a hundred different subjects was used in addition to the 666-subject first cohort. To predict cytomegalovirus infection status, the study combined high-throughput TCR immunosequencing, statistical association of individual TCRs with disease status, and machine learning. A later analysis re-analyzed previously published TCR beta repertoires from 666 donors and added high-resolution HLA genotyping to study TCR occurrence patterns. In the later analysis, no new phenotypic data were used to find candidate immune exposures; instead, reliance was placed on TCR beta sequences and their occurrence across donors. To decide whether each TCR beta V gene segment behaved as functional or pseudogenic, an earlier analysis of some 600 of the donors relied on high-throughput TCR beta sequencing. Alongside the repertoire data, information on donor age, sex, ethnicity and CMV serostatus was compiled. A later genetic analysis used genome-wide SNP genotypes for about 65% of the 666 donors, treating that subset as a discovery cohort. All discovery cohort repertoires had been generated on a single sequencing platform. HLA typing covered class I and class II loci at four-digit resolution. The number of typed donors differed by locus: about 620-640 for A, B, C, DRB1 and DQB1; approximately 540 for DQA1; approximately 600 for DPA1; and around 490 for DPB1. Four to six DR-DQ haplotypes were handled as single units for association and clustering, since linkage in the cohort was strong. Across 398 genotyped donors of the cohort, an average of 235,054 unique TCR beta nucleotide sequences per donor were sequenced, and roughly 20% of those sequences were non-productive.

The library was built by means of the immunoSEQ multiplex PCR assay. A mixture of 60 forward primers for TCR Vbeta segments and 13 reverse primers for TCR Jbeta segments was used in the multiplex PCR. A multiplex PCR assay on genomic DNA amplified the CDR3 region of rearranged TCR beta genes. The amplified TCR beta libraries were sequenced on the Illumina HiSeq System as 87-base-pair reads. Regarding the original processing steps: Across the 500 to 750 repertoires, a later analysis counted approximately 83 million unique TCR beta chains, approximately 12 million of which were shared by at least two donors. Raw reads were error-corrected and collapsed into unique sequences by a nearest-neighbor algorithm in which closely related sequences were merged to remove PCR and sequencing errors. CDR3 sequences were aligned to IMGT reference sequences to assign V, D and J gene segments. For a sequence to be retained, a match of at least six nucleotides was required to both a V gene segment and a J gene segment. A rearrangement counted as productive if the CDR3 had no stop codons and remained in frame with V and J, and every other rearrangement counted as non-productive. CDR3 was defined according to IMGT convention as the region running from the second conserved V-encoded cysteine to the conserved J-encoded phenylalanine. Sequences without an unambiguous match to a single V gene segment were excluded from the earlier analysis of approximately 560 of the donors. An earlier analysis of 587 of the donors called V segments functional above 56.7% productive rearrangements and segregating when the between-donor standard deviation exceeded 5%. A statistical classification framework was built for diagnosing cytomegalovirus status from the catalog of TCR beta chain sequences. In a later analysis, V and J genes were assigned by comparing TCR nucleotide sequences against IMGT/GENE-DB human TR gene sequences. The TCRdist pipeline was used in a later analysis to assign CDR3 sequences and most-parsimonious VDJ recombination scenarios. A later analysis defined each TCR beta chain by its CDR3 amino acid sequence plus V-gene family, and excluded reads lacking a unique V-gene family. In a later analysis, several hundred highly shared, low-generation-probability nucleotide sequences were removed to address suspected cross-contamination and a sequencing artifact. A later analysis calculated a clonal expansion index for each public chain from normalized within-repertoire ranks of inferred template counts. In a later analysis, generation probabilities were computed with a VDJ recombination model fitted to out-of-frame rearrangements, and the resulting probabilities were checked against IGoR. Hypergeometric tests were used in a later analysis to score TCR-TCR, TCR-HLA and TCR-CMV co-occurrence, with a repertoire-size bias correction applied to the TCR pairs. A later analysis estimated false discovery rates by permuting HLA or CMV assignments 20 times. In a later analysis, co-occurring TCRs were grouped with DBSCAN, and TCRdist sequence similarity was added when clustering was performed within HLA-allele-positive subsets. Repertoires with fewer than 30,000 or more than 120,000 public chains were left out of co-occurrence clustering, as were about five repertoires with anomalous nucleotide sharing. Imported from immuneACCESS, the table was reduced by TCRdb to in-frame sequences with V and J called. These copies leave out some clones; in studies compared against another copy, an unresolved V gene accounts for under half, and the cause of the remainder is not known. D and trimming were read from the DNA, whereas the V and J calls and clone size are those reported in that table. The sample's table lists a count of under 150,000 clones. 1.5% to 2% of the sample is in the top ten clones.

To note about this clone: The antigen it recognizes is unknown.

The paper's findings and limits, for the study overall: Linkage disequilibrium might explain the correlated functional status among segregating V segments, but an unknown experimental factor could not be ruled out. Across donors, most TCR sequences were observed very rarely, whereas some public TCRs were present in many individuals. For the cohort, immune exposure information was limited to CMV serostatus. In an earlier analysis of roughly 560 of the donors, most TCR beta V segments were observed in productive rearrangements about 87% or about 30% of the time, broadly matching IMGT annotations. In the study, approximately 160 TCR beta chains were listed as associated with cytomegalovirus. About 17 rarely observed V segments, including chromosome 9 orphons, were excluded from the earlier analysis of approximately 500 of the donors because counts were too low. A further reported finding was that TCR beta sequences accurately predicted the HLA-A and HLA-B alleles for most subjects in the first cohort. When HLA alleles, especially DR and DQ, strongly co-occurred, attributing TCR associations to individual alleles was difficult. A later analysis associated 16,951 TCR beta sequences with specific HLA alleles at a false discovery rate of 0.05. The authors suggested that the approach could potentially be extended to other disease states and immunological phenotypes. Because some donors lacked HLA typing at each locus, the association tests relied only on the typed subset. Only TCR beta chains were sequenced in this cohort, and the absence of alpha or paired-chain data limited detectable features. Some IMGT-functional V segments, including TRBV6-2 and TRBV6-3, could not be told apart with the 87-base-pair reads, so those segments were excluded. In a later genetic analysis, fewer N-insertions in productive TCRs were reported among donors in an Asian-associated ancestry cluster than the approximately 670-donor mean. A few of the identified cytomegalovirus-associated TCR beta chains were confirmed in vitro to be specific for cytomegalovirus antigens. According to a later analysis, most CMV-associated TCR beta chains appeared to be HLA-restricted, and the HLA associations seemed to be driven largely by CMV exposure. A later genetic analysis associated a missense DCLRE1C variant with V-gene and J-gene trimming of TCR beta chains, and an independent cohort replicated the association. The sequencing pipeline was judged likely to have produced a cluster of highly shared sequence variants as a technical artifact. According to a later analysis, TCR association rates differed among HLA loci, with DRB1 alleles showing the most associated TCRs and HLA-C alleles showing the fewest. Several of the top co-occurrence clusters appeared to be linked to parvovirus B19, influenza, CMV and Epstein-Barr virus, according to a later analysis. The classifier was reported to diagnose cytomegalovirus status with high specificity and sensitivity in both the original cohort and the validation cohort. The presence/absence analyses assumed that sequencing depth was roughly uniform across donors, and that assumption may not be true. In a later analysis, HLA-associated TCR beta chains showed more clonal expansion and lower generation probabilities than non-associated chains that were equally common.

The cohort was made up of 666 healthy bone marrow donors. All cohort members were sampled while nominally healthy, although unrecorded immune exposures were likely present. The donor was CMV seronegative and belonged to the group of around 400 seronegative cohort members. A peripheral blood sample was collected from each donor, and TCR beta sequencing was performed on peripheral blood mononuclear cells. The Qiagen DNeasy Blood Extraction Kit was used to extract genomic DNA from the blood cell samples. The germline V gene provides CDR1 SGDLS and CDR2 YYNGEE. V lost 2 bases and J lost 7 bases; the stretch between them is 22 bases long. The CDR3 runs 16 residues from the cysteine to the phenylalanine. Kept here is only the CDR3 DNA, which spans 48 bases and is read in frame from base 1.

Sequenced material: PBMCs. This chain is built from TRBV9 and TRBJ2-7, with TRBD1 perhaps the D gene, on 5 matching bases. This TCR was sampled from a woman aged 55 to 70 in good health and CMV-seronegative. Read as DNA, the sequence is TGTGCCAGCAGCGTCGGCCCGGCTCAGGGAAGAGAGGAGCAGTACTTC. It specifies CASSVGPAQGREEQYF.